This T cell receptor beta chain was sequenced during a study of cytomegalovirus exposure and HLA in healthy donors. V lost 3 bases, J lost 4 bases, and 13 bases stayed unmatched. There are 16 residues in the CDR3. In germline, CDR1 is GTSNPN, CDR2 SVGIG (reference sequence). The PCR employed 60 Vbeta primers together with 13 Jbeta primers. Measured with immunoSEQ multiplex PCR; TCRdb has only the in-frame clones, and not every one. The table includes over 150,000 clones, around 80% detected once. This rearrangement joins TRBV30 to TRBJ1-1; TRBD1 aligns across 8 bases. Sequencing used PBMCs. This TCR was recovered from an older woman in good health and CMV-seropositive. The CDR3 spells CAWSDRRTGRVTEAFF. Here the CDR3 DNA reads TGTGCCTGGAGCGATCGACGGACAGGGCGGGTCACTGAAGCTTTCTTT.